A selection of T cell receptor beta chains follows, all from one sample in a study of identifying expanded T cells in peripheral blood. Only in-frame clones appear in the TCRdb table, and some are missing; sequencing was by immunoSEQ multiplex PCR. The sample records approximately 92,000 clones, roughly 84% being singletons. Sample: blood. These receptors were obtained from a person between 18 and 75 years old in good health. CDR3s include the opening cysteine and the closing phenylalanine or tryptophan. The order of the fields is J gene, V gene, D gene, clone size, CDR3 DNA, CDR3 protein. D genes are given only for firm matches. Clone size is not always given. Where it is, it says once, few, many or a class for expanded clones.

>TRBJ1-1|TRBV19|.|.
TGTGCCAGTAGTGTCCAAGGGTACACTGAAGCTTTCTTT
CASSVQGYTEAFF
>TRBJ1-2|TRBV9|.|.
TGTGCCAGCAGTCCGGGGAGGACTAACTATGGCTACACCTTC
CASSPGRTNYGYTF
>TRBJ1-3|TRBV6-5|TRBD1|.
TGTGCCAGCAGCATAGACAGGGGGCACGCAAACACCATATATTTT
CASSIDRGHANTIYF
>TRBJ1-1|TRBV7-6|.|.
TGTGCCAGCAGCTTAGTGTCGGGACAGAACACTGAAGCTTTCTTT
CASSLVSGQNTEAFF
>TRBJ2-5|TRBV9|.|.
TGTGCCAGCAGCGGACTAGTTCCAGAGACCCAGTACTTC
CASSGLVPETQYF
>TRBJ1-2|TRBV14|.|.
TGTGCCAGCAGCCGGGGACCCGGGAACCGATATGGCTACACCTTC
CASSRGPGNRYGYTF
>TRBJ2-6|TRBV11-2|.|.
TGTGCCAGCAGCTTAGTGCCCCATACAACGGCCGGGGCCAACGTCCTGACTTTC
CASSLVPHTTAGANVLTF
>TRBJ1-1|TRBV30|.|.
TGTGCCTGGGTTATGAACACTGAAGCTTTCTTT
CAWVMNTEAFF
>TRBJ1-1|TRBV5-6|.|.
TGTGCCAGCAGCTTGACTTTGGGCACGGTGAACACTGAAGCTTTCTTT
CASSLTLGTVNTEAFF
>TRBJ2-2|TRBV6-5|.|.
TGTGCCAGCAGTTACGATACGAACACCGGGGAGCTGTTTTTT
CASSYDTNTGELFF
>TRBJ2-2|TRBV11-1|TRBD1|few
TGTGCCAGCAGCTTACGTGGTGGCCGCAGGGGGTCGGAGCTGTTTTTT
CASSLRGGRRGSELFF
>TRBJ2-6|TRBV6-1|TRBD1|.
TGTGCCAGCAGTGGGACAGGGGTCATCTCTGGGGCCAACGTCCTGACTTTC
CASSGTGVISGANVLTF
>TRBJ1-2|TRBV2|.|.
TGTGCCAGCAGTGATTCACAGGCTAGGGGCTACACCTTC
CASSDSQARGYTF
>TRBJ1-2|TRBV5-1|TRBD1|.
TGCGCCAGCAGCCTCGGACAGGGGAGTGACTATGGCTACACCTTC
CASSLGQGSDYGYTF
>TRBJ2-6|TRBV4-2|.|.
TGTGCCAGCAGCCACGGACGGGGCTCTGGGGCCAACGTCCTGACTTTC
CASSHGRGSGANVLTF
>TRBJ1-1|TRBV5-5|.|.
TGTGCCAGCAGCTTAGGGTTGGGTGCTGAAGCTTTCTTT
CASSLGLGAEAFF
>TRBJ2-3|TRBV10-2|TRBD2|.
TGCGCCAGCAGTAAGATGGCGGGGGGATCTAGCACAGATACGCAGTATTTT
CASSKMAGGSSTDTQYF
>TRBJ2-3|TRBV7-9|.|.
TGTGCCAGCAGCTTAGTGGGGGGAGATACGCAGTATTTT
CASSLVGGDTQYF
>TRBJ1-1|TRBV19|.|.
TGTGCCAGTAGTATAGGTTGGACGGCGGAGGACACTGAAGCTTTCTTT
CASSIGWTAEDTEAFF
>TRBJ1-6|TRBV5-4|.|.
TGTGCCAGCAGACCCTCGGGGAGGCAGACTAATTCACCCCTCCACTTT
CASRPSGRQTNSPLHF
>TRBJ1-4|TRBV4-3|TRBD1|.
TGCGCCAGCAGCCCTGGGACAGGGACTAATGAAAAACTGTTTTTT
CASSPGTGTNEKLFF
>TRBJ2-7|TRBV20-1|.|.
TGCAGTGTTGGTCTCCGCGAGCAGTACTTC
CSVGLREQYF
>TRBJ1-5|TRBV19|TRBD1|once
TGTGCCAGTAGTGCAGAACCGGGACAGAGACAGCCCCAGCATTTT
CASSAEPGQRQPQHF
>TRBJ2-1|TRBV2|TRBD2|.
TGTGCCAGCGGCCATCTAGCGGGGGGGCCCAATGAGCAGTTCTTC
CASGHLAGGPNEQFF